Following are 30 T cell receptor beta chains from one sample sequenced in a study of blood T cell repertoires in COVID-19. Generated by immunoSEQ multiplex PCR, the TCRdb table keeps only in-frame clones and is missing some. The sample holds about 220,000 clones; 90% are singletons and the top ten take about 16%. Sequenced: PBMCs or T cells enriched from blood (not recorded which). These receptors were obtained from a man in his thirties or forties who had been exposed to COVID-19.

This clone was recorded a few times. CDR3 in amino acids: CASSFRKQRSNEQFF. CDR3 in DNA: TGTGCCAGCAGCTTTAGGAAGCAGCGGTCCAATGAGCAGTTCTTC. This rearrangement joins TRBV7-2 to TRBJ2-1; possible D gene TRBD2, 5 bases. The CDR3 loop spans 15 amino acids. CDR1 and CDR2 (germline): SGHTA, FQGNSA. V was cut by 3 bases and J by 6 bases, with 15 bases left in between.

Turning to this clone: Other DNA sequences in this sample translate to the same CDR3. V and J are TRBV6-5 and TRBJ1-1; D unclear. The CDR3 spans 11 residues. Trimming shortened V by 5 bases and J by 2 bases, and 3 bases separated the two germline ends. Germline CDR1 is MNHEY and CDR2 is SVGAGI. The CDR3 nucleotides are TGTGCCAGCAGTCGTAACACTGAAGCTTTCTTT. Amino acid sequence: CASSRNTEAFF.

The genes are TRBV6-1 and TRBJ1-1; tentative D call: TRBD1 (6 bases). The ends were cut back, 0 bases at V and 5 bases at J, with 10 bases in the middle. The CDR3 is 14 amino acids. The V gene's germline CDR1 is MNHNS and CDR2 SASEGT. The CDR3 nucleotides are TGTGCCAGCAGTGAAGCGTGGGGGCGGACTGAAGCTTTCTTT. Amino acids: CASSEAWGRTEAFF.

The J gene is TRBJ1-2, the V gene TRBV7-2; 9 nucleotides agree with TRBD1. Germline V CDR1 and CDR2: SGHTA, FQGNSA. Trimming at V came to 1 base and at J to 6 bases, leaving 6 bases not matched to a gene. The CDR3 loop spans 15 amino acids. CDR3 region: CASSLVRGQGNGYTF. The CDR3 DNA sequence: TGTGCCAGCAGCTTAGTTAGGGGACAGGGAAATGGCTACACCTTC.

The chain is built from TRBV7-9 and TRBJ1-1; tentative D call: TRBD1 (5 bases). Looked up from germline, CDR1 is SEHNR and CDR2 is FQNEAQ (reference sequence). The V gene lost 2 bases and the J gene lost 9 bases, with 10 bases spanning the gap. The CDR3 loop spans 12 amino acids. The CDR3 here is CASSLWGGKAFF. As DNA, the CDR3 is TGTGCCAGCAGCTTATGGGGCGGTAAAGCTTTCTTT.

The chain employs TRBV4-3 and TRBJ2-1, with 9 bases lining up with TRBD2. V shed 2 bases, J shed 4 bases, and the junction held 18 bases outside the gene matches. Germline lookup yields CDR1 LGHNA and CDR2 YSLEER. This CDR3 comprises 20 residues. The CDR3 here is CASSQWSVGRTSEGYNEQFF. The CDR3 region has the DNA TGCGCCAGCAGCCAATGGTCTGTGGGCCGGACTAGCGAGGGGTACAATGAGCAGTTCTTC.

The chain employs TRBV15 and TRBJ1-5, with TRBD1 as a possible D gene (5 bases). Per the germline V gene, CDR1 is LNHNV and CDR2 is YYDKDF (reference sequence). The CDR3 is 13 residues long. V shed 0 bases and J shed 9 bases, with 9 bases lying between them. CDR3 sequence reads: CATSRDLGAPQHF. The CDR3 nucleotides read TGTGCCACCAGCAGAGATTTAGGGGCGCCCCAGCATTTT.

J is TRBJ2-5 and V is TRBV5-4; D might be TRBD2 (5 bases). Germline values: CDR1 SGHNT, CDR2 YYREEE (reference sequence). Trimming stripped 4 bases from V and 1 base from J, with 11 bases between. The CDR3 runs to 14 residues. The CDR3: CASSRTGVQETQYF. The CDR3 DNA follows: TGTGCCAGCAGCAGGACCGGGGTCCAAGAGACCCAGTACTTC. Based on the CDR3 plus reference TRBV5-4 and TRBJ2-5, the full variable domain is ETGVTQSPTHLIKTRGQQVTLRCSSQSGHNTVSWYQQALGQGPQFIFQYYREEENGRGNFPPRFSGLQFPNYSSELNVNALELDDSALYLCASSRTGVQETQYFGPGTRLLVL.

The rearrangement joins TRBV29-1 to TRBJ1-4; 8 bases are a match to TRBD1. Trimming took 2 bases from V and 8 from J; bases not matched to a gene: 7. Germline V gene data show CDR1 as SQVTM and CDR2 as ANQGSEA. This CDR3 has 14 amino acids. CDR3 region: CSVERQGADEKLFF. The CDR3, as DNA: TGCAGCGTTGAACGTCAGGGGGCTGACGAAAAACTGTTTTTT.

The table lists this clone with a count of one. The V gene is TRBV10-3, the J gene TRBJ2-3, with 11 bases aligning to TRBD2. V dropped 3 bases and J dropped 2; count of bases not matched to a gene: 4. The CDR3 extends over 16 amino acids. Germline V lookup: CDR1 ENHRY, CDR2 SYGVKD. The CDR3 sequence is CAISDTSGGNTDTQYF. DNA for the CDR3: TGTGCCATCAGTGACACTAGCGGGGGAAACACAGATACGCAGTATTTT.

The chain joins TRBV6-5 to TRBJ1-1; 7 bases map to TRBD1. Germline values: CDR1 MNHEY, CDR2 SVGAGI. J lost 9 bases, V lost 7 bases, and 5 bases had no gene match. The CDR3 runs 11 residues. CDR3 sequence reads: CASTSTGKAFF. The CDR3 nucleotides read TGTGCCAGCACCTCGACAGGGAAAGCTTTCTTT.

The gene calls are TRBV7-2 and TRBJ1-5; D is ambiguous. Looked up from germline, CDR1 is SGHTA and CDR2 is FQGNSA. The CDR3 spans 15 residues. Trimming took 1 base from V and 4 from J, leaving 11 bases between them. The CDR3 loop reads CASSLGGRGNQPQHF. The CDR3 DNA is TGTGCCAGCAGCTTAGGAGGGAGAGGAAATCAGCCCCAGCATTTT.

This rearrangement joins TRBV5-5 to TRBJ2-3; D uncertain. Germline CDR1 SGHKS, CDR2 YYEKEE (reference sequence). This CDR3 contains 14 residues. Trimming removed 1 base at V and 0 bases at J, with 6 bases between. The CDR3 is CASSLTSSTDTQYF. For the CDR3, the DNA is TGTGCCAGCAGCTTGACTTCTAGCACAGATACGCAGTATTTT.

The chain has TRBV27 and TRBJ2-2; no firm D call. Trimming took off 4 bases at V and 4 bases at J, with 7 bases between the two ends. The CDR3 runs to 13 residues. Germline CDR1 and CDR2: MNHEY and SMNVEV (reference sequence). Here the CDR3 DNA reads TGTGCCAGCAGTTCTTGGGCCACCGGGGAGCTGTTTTTT. Translated: CASSSWATGELFF.

V and J are TRBV3-1 (or the pseudogene TRBV3-2) and TRBJ1-2; D might be TRBD1 (6 bases). This CDR3 spans 13 amino acids. Trimming stripped 0 bases from V and 6 bases from J, with 8 bases between. Germline loops: CDR1 LGHDT, CDR2 YNNKEL (reference sequence). The CDR3 loop reads CASSQEQGNGYTF. The CDR3 DNA reads TGTGCCAGCAGCCAAGAACAGGGTAATGGCTACACCTTC.

In DNA form, the CDR3 reads TGTGCCAGCAGCTCCAGGTCCTCTAGCACAGATACGCAGTATTTT. Translating gives CASSSRSSSTDTQYF. V is TRBV25-1 and J is TRBJ2-3; no firm D call. Germline V lookup: CDR1 MGHDK, CDR2 SYGVNS. Trimming cost V 6 bases and J 0 bases, with 13 bases left between them. The CDR3 extends over 15 amino acids.

The genes are TRBV27 and TRBJ1-1; TRBD1 might be the D (6 bases). This CDR3 is 13 amino acids long. CDR1 and CDR2 (germline): MNHEY, SMNVEV (reference sequence). With 3 bases removed from V and 1 base from J, the gap between germline ends came to 6 bases. The DNA of the CDR3 is TGTGCCAGCAGTTTGGGGGCGAACACTGAAGCTTTCTTT. Its translation is CASSLGANTEAFF.

This chain's CDR3 is CASSYRSGYGYTF. The CDR3 DNA is TGTGCCAGCAGTTACCGATCAGGGTACGGCTACACCTTC. The rearrangement uses TRBV6-5 and TRBJ1-2; TRBD1 might be the D (5 bases). Germline CDR1 is MNHEY and CDR2 is SVGAGI. With 2 bases removed from V and 8 bases from J, the gap between germline ends came to 12 bases. The CDR3 consists of 13 residues.

In this sample, this clone turned up many times. The junction and the germline gene differ at one end; a read error may be behind it. This chain joins TRBV6-5 and TRBJ2-2; tentative D call: TRBD1 (5 bases). Germline assignment: CDR1 MNHEY and CDR2 SVGAGI. The CDR3 extends over 16 amino acids. The CDR3 DNA follows: TGTGCCAGCAGTTACTACGACAGCCCGAACGCCGGGGAGCTGTTTTTT. Protein sequence: CASSYYDSPNAGELFF.

This clone was seen once. The chain combines TRBV19 with TRBJ2-5, with D maybe TRBD2 (5 bases). CDR1 and CDR2 from the germline V gene are LNHDA and SQIVND (reference sequence). CDR3 length: 14 amino acids. The V end was cut by 10 bases, the J end by 4 bases, with 19 bases between. The CDR3 DNA is TGTGCCACGAAGACCGGAATAGGAGGAGAGACCCAGTACTTC. It specifies CATKTGIGGETQYF. The full variable domain, rest sourced from reference TRBV19 and TRBJ2-5, is DGGITQSPKYLFRKEGQNVTLSCEQNLNHDAMYWYRQDPGQGLRLIYYSQIVNDFQKGDIAEGYSVSREKKESFPLTVTSAQKNPTAFYLCATKTGIGGETQYFGPGTRLLVL.

The V gene is TRBV6-5, the J gene TRBJ2-1; TRBD1 is a possible D gene (6 bases). CDR1 is MNHEY, CDR2 SVGAGI, per germline. The CDR3 loop spans 15 amino acids. The germline V and J ends were trimmed by 5 bases and 4 bases, with 15 bases remaining between them. The CDR3 DNA sequence: TGTGCCAGCAGTCGCAAGCAGGGGAGATACAATGAGCAGTTCTTC. Amino acid sequence: CASSRKQGRYNEQFF.

This chain joins TRBV5-6 and TRBJ2-1; D uncertain. The V gene's germline CDR1 is SGHDT and CDR2 YYEEEE. This CDR3 spans 12 amino acids. Trimming took 3 bases from V and 8 from J, leaving 9 bases between them. In nucleotides, the CDR3 is TGTGCCAGCAGCTCACCACGGGATGAGCAGTTCTTC. Protein: CASSSPRDEQFF.

This clone was observed a few times. This chain uses TRBV11-2 with TRBJ1-1; the D is unclear. Germline V gives CDR1 SGHAT, CDR2 FQNNGV. This CDR3 has 14 residues. The V end lost 1 base, the J end lost 1 base, and 7 bases lay between the germline ends. CDR3 loop: CASSLGEKNTEAFF. CDR3 sequence (DNA): TGTGCCAGCAGCTTAGGGGAGAAGAACACTGAAGCTTTCTTT.

The chain carries TRBV5-1 and TRBJ2-7, with D hard to call. CDR3 size: 13 residues. Trimming removed 0 bases from V and 3 bases from J, with 7 bases in between. CDR1 and CDR2 from the germline V gene are SGHRS and YFSETQ. The CDR3 region is CASSLAVGYEQYF. Here the CDR3 DNA reads TGCGCCAGCAGCTTGGCGGTCGGCTACGAGCAGTACTTC.

The genes are TRBV2 and TRBJ1-1, with D perhaps matching TRBD1 (5 bases). Between the trimmed V and J ends, which lost 6 bases and 1 base, there was a span of 15 bases. Per the germline V gene, CDR1 is SNHLY and CDR2 is FYNNEI. The CDR3 sequence is 15 residues long. CDR3 bases: TGTGCCAGCAGGAGGGACTTCCTAACGAACACTGAAGCTTTCTTT. It codes for CASRRDFLTNTEAFF. The full variable domain, in which reference TRBV2 and TRBJ1-1 provide the parts outside the CDR3, is EPEVTQTPSHQVTQMGQEVILRCVPISNHLYFYWYRQILGQKVEFLVSFYNNEISEKSEIFDDQFSVERPDGSNFTLKIRSTKLEDSAMYFCASRRDFLTNTEAFFGQGTRLTVV.

The chain links TRBV3-1 (or the pseudogene TRBV3-2) to TRBJ2-2; TRBD1 agrees at 8 bases. After removal of 1 base from V and 6 bases from J, the junction contained 10 bases not matched to a gene. CDR3 length: 17 amino acids. Germline CDR1 reads LGHDT; CDR2 reads YNNKEL (reference sequence). CDR3 protein: CASSQGTPGQVPGELFF. The CDR3 DNA reads as TGTGCCAGCAGCCAAGGGACACCGGGACAGGTTCCCGGGGAGCTGTTTTTT.

The gene calls are TRBV29-1 and TRBJ2-1, with 8 bases that match TRBD2. V trimming: 6 bases; J trimming: 5 bases; junction bases outside the gene matches: 12. The CDR3 has 15 residues. Germline CDR1 SQVTM, CDR2 ANQGSEA. The CDR3 loop is CSVPLGGGLDNEQFF. As DNA, the CDR3 is TGCAGCGTCCCTCTCGGGGGGGGTTTAGACAATGAGCAGTTCTTC.

The V and J genes are TRBV3-1 (or the pseudogene TRBV3-2) and TRBJ2-7; 10 positions match TRBD2. The CDR3 contains 13 residues. The V and J ends lost 7 bases and 4 bases, in that order; junction bases with no gene match: 4. CDR1 and CDR2 from the germline V gene are LGHDT and YNNKEL (reference sequence). Written as DNA, the CDR3 is TGTGCCAGCACAGCGGGGGGGGCTTACGAGCAGTACTTC. Its translation is CASTAGGAYEQYF.

The V and J genes are TRBV5-4 and TRBJ1-1; D is possibly TRBD1 (6 bases). In germline, CDR1 is SGHNT, CDR2 YYREEE (reference sequence). The CDR3 sequence is 15 residues long. The V gene lost 2 bases and the J gene lost 2 bases, with 13 bases spanning the gap. The CDR3: CASSFPQGLNTEAFF. Written as DNA, the CDR3 is TGTGCCAGCAGCTTCCCTCAGGGGTTAAACACTGAAGCTTTCTTT.

The rearrangement joins TRBV27 to TRBJ1-5, with TRBD1 matching 7 bases. The V gene end was trimmed by 5 bases and the J gene end by 4 bases; junction bases not matched to a gene: 11. This CDR3 has 16 residues. Germline V gene data show CDR1 as MNHEY and CDR2 as SMNVEV (reference sequence). CDR3: CASSRDSPRLNQPQHF. In nucleotides, the CDR3 is TGTGCCAGCAGTAGGGACAGCCCGAGATTGAATCAGCCCCAGCATTTT.